These 14 T cell receptor beta chains share one sample of origin, sequenced in a study of shared clonotypes between healthy human individuals. The table came from immunoSEQ multiplex PCR; TCRdb's copy has only in-frame clones and leaves some out. Found here are approximately 100,000 clones, about 70% of them singletons; the top ten hold roughly a quarter. The specimen was memory CD8+ T cells sorted from blood. The subset was: CD45RO+ cells pooled with CCR7-negative TemRA cells. Receptors originate from a woman in her 30s in good health.

The rearrangement joins TRBV4-2 to TRBJ1-5; D gene unclear. Trimming shortened V by 4 bases and J by 4 bases, and 17 bases separated the two germline ends. CDR1 is LGHNA and CDR2 is YNFKEQ in the germline V gene. The CDR3 is 16 amino acids. The CDR3 sequence is CASSLKHGSVNQPQHF. CDR3 bases: TGTGCCAGCAGCCTAAAACACGGAAGCGTGAATCAGCCCCAGCATTTT.

The gene calls are TRBV1 and TRBJ2-5. The DNA end lines up better with TRBJ2-7; the J call may be wrong. TRBV1 counts as a pseudogene. CDR3 length: 13 residues. In nucleotides, the CDR3 is TGCACCAGCAGCCAAGAAGTGGCCTACGAGCAGTACTTC. Its translation is CTSSQEVAYEQYF.

The J gene is TRBJ2-2, the V gene TRBV5-1; no reliable D call. This CDR3 has 13 residues. Germline CDR1 and CDR2: SGHRS and YFSETQ. V lost 0 bases and J lost 4, with 4 bases in between. CDR3: CASSLAGTGELFF. CDR3 coding DNA: TGCGCCAGCAGCTTGGCCGGCACCGGGGAGCTGTTTTTT.

Concerning this clone itself: Within the sample, other DNA sequences also encode this same CDR3. The gene calls are TRBV29-1 and TRBJ1-1; 8 nucleotides align to TRBD1. The CDR3 has 12 amino acids. Germline CDR1 SQVTM, CDR2 ANQGSEA. V lost 7 bases to trimming and J lost 2 bases; unmatched junction nucleotides: 3. The CDR3 DNA sequence: TGCAGCGCCGACAGGGGAAACACTGAAGCTTTCTTT. It encodes CSADRGNTEAFF.

Details on this clone: Distinct nucleotide sequences in the sample also encode this CDR3. As DNA, the CDR3 is TGTGCCAGCAGTGGGCGAGGTAGCAGCTACGAGCAGTACTTC. Residues: CASSGRGSSYEQYF. The chain employs TRBV6-1 and TRBJ2-7; D gene unclear. V lost 4 bases and J lost 3, with 13 bases in between. CDR1 MNHNS and CDR2 SASEGT come from the germline V gene. CDR3 length equals 14 residues.

J is TRBJ2-1 and V is TRBV5-1; D is perhaps TRBD1 (6 bases). Germline V gene lookup returns CDR1 SGHRS and CDR2 YFSETQ. V was trimmed by 6 bases and J by 0 bases, leaving 13 bases between them. This CDR3 spans 15 amino acids. The CDR3 spells CASTWGRVSYNEQFF. The CDR3 nucleotides read TGCGCCAGCACCTGGGGGCGGGTCTCCTACAATGAGCAGTTCTTC.

This clone has a single count. The rearrangement joins TRBV28 to TRBJ2-3, with a possible D match to TRBD2 (6 bases). CDR3 length: 13 amino acids. The V gene lost 3 bases and the J gene lost 8 bases, with 12 bases spanning the gap. Germline CDR1 is MDHEN and CDR2 is SYDVKM. The CDR3, as DNA: TGTGCCAGCAGTTTGGGGCTAGCGAGTACGCAGTATTTT. Its translation: CASSLGLASTQYF.

The gene calls are TRBV4-1 and TRBJ2-7; D perhaps matches TRBD2 (5 bases). CDR1 is MGHRA and CDR2 is YSYEKL in the germline V gene. The V and J ends lost 4 bases and 3 bases respectively, with 10 bases between them. This CDR3 has 13 residues. CDR3 nucleotide sequence: TGCGCCAGCAGCCCTCAGCGGTTCTACGAGCAGTACTTC. Translating gives CASSPQRFYEQYF.

The CDR3 reads CASSIDRPGLYNEQFF. In DNA form, the CDR3 reads TGTGCCAGTAGTATAGATCGTCCAGGGCTGTACAATGAGCAGTTCTTC. The gene calls are TRBV19 and TRBJ2-1, with D tentatively TRBD1 (5 bases). Between the trimmed V and J ends, which lost 0 bases and 4 bases, there was a span of 13 bases. CDR3 length: 16 residues. Per the germline V gene, CDR1 is LNHDA and CDR2 is SQIVND (reference sequence).

The chain is built from TRBV15 and TRBJ2-3; 9 bases are a match to TRBD2. V was pared by 0 bases and J by 4 bases, with 5 bases of the junction left unmatched. This CDR3 is 16 amino acids long. Looked up from germline, CDR1 is LNHNV and CDR2 is YYDKDF (reference sequence). The CDR3 coding sequence is TGTGCCACCAGCAGAGATACGCTAGCGGGACCAGATACGCAGTATTTT. This encodes CATSRDTLAGPDTQYF.

CDR3: CASSHVGAYEQYF. The CDR3 DNA reads TGCGCCAGCAGCCATGTCGGGGCCTACGAGCAGTACTTC. This chain uses TRBV4-1 with TRBJ2-7; the D gene is possibly TRBD2 (5 bases). Germline CDR1 MGHRA, CDR2 YSYEKL. Trimming removed 3 bases at V and 2 bases at J, with 8 bases between. The CDR3 length is 13 residues.

The chain couples TRBV7-6 to TRBJ2-3; a weak D match, TRBD2 (6 bases). This CDR3 has 18 residues. Germline CDR1 and CDR2: SGHVS and FNYEAQ. V was pared by 0 bases and J by 0 bases, with 16 bases between. The DNA for the CDR3 is TGTGCCAGCAGCTTAGCGATAAGTCGGGAGCCCAGCACAGATACGCAGTATTTT. It codes for CASSLAISREPSTDTQYF.

This clone was detected many times. The genes are TRBV6-4 and TRBJ2-1; no clear D. Germline V lookup: CDR1 MRHNA, CDR2 SNTAGT. This CDR3 comprises 15 residues. V was shortened by 3 bases and J by 10 bases, with 19 bases between the two germline ends. CDR3 DNA sequence: TGTGCCAGCAGTGATAGGGTATCAGGCCTTGCGGAGCAGTTCTTC. This codes for CASSDRVSGLAEQFF.

A few counts support this clone. This chain joins TRBV5-5 and TRBJ1-1, with D hard to call. The CDR3 runs to 13 residues. CDR1 SGHKS and CDR2 YYEKEE come from the germline V gene (reference sequence). Trimming removed 2 bases at V and 3 bases at J, with 8 bases between. The CDR3 region is CASSLSTHTEAFF. Here the CDR3 DNA reads TGTGCCAGCAGCTTATCGACTCACACTGAAGCTTTCTTT.